These 21 T cell receptor beta chains were all obtained from the same sample, sequenced in a study of tumor-infiltrating lymphocytes in primary liver carcinoma. Unsorted bulk tissue of roughly 18-32 mg yielded co-extracted RNA and DNA. The authors made TCR beta cDNA from approximately 500 ng total RNA with a constant-region primer. Employing slightly modified ARM-PCR, three nested multiplex PCR rounds were run, and these gave rise to the TCR beta libraries. TRBV1-TRBV30 forward primers and a C-beta reverse primer were used in the first two PCR rounds, which each ran for about 11 cycles. Each CDR3 protein is one row after TCRdb ran MiXCR on the multiplex PCR reads. The sample shows roughly 55,000 distinct CDR3 sequences, approximately 70% of them seen only once. Specimen: liver tumor tissue from sampling region 2. Subset indicated: tumor region T2, inferior pole. The receptor source for this set is a man aged 35-49 years with primary liver carcinoma and hepatitis B virus infection.

This clonotype was seen only a few times. One end of the junction varies from germline; a read error may be responsible. The gene calls are TRBV29-1 and TRBJ2-5, with a weak D call TRBD1 (6 bases). CDR1 SQVTM and CDR2 ANQGSEA come from the germline V gene. The CDR3 totals 12 residues. The CDR3 reads CSGMDSGESQYF. The CDR3 DNA is TGCAGCGGTATGGACAGTGGAGAGAGCCAGTATTTC.

The rearrangement uses TRBV29-1 and TRBJ2-1; D is possibly TRBD1 (5 bases). The CDR3 has 14 amino acids. Trimming pared 7 bases from V and 1 base from J, leaving 14 bases between. Germline lookup yields CDR1 SQVTM and CDR2 ANQGSEA. For the CDR3, the DNA is TGCAGCGGTATCGGACAAGGGTCCTACAATGAGCAGTTCTTC. Protein product: CSGIGQGSYNEQFF.

The rearrangement uses TRBV11-2 and TRBJ2-1; no definite D call. Trimming pared 9 bases from V and 5 bases from J, leaving 11 bases between. The CDR3 spans 12 residues. Germline CDR1 reads SGHAT; CDR2 reads FQNNGV. The CDR3 nucleotides are TGTGCCAGTATTCCCCCCCACAATGAGCAGTTCTTC. Amino acids: CASIPPHNEQFF.

Concerning this clonotype itself: At one of its ends the junction is not consistent with the germline gene, which may arise from a read error. J is TRBJ2-6 and V is TRBV7-8, with 8 bases matching TRBD2. Germline V CDR1 and CDR2: SGHVS, FQNEAQ. The CDR3 loop spans 17 amino acids. CDR3 loop: CVSSLDGRGAGANVLTF. As DNA, the CDR3 is TGTGTCAGCAGCTTAGACGGGAGGGGGGCTGGGGCCAACGTCCTGACTTTC.

About this clonotype: This may be a read error, as it is one base from a much larger clone. The CDR3 here is CATSDPEIGNTIYF. CDR3 in DNA: TGTGCCACCAGTGATCCAGAAATTGGAAACACCATATATTTT. V and J are TRBV24-1 and TRBJ1-3; D is unclear. In germline, CDR1 is KGHDR, CDR2 SFDVKD. Trimming shortened V by 3 bases and J by 3 bases, and 8 bases separated the two germline ends. This CDR3 has 14 amino acids.

About this clonotype itself: A read error may account for a junction end that differs from germline. V gene TRBV10-3 combines with J gene TRBJ2-7; weak D call: TRBD1 (5 bases). This CDR3 contains 12 residues. Germline CDR1 and CDR2: ENHRY and SYGVKD. CDR3: CDISEAGQEHYF. In DNA form, the CDR3 reads TGTGACATCAGTGAAGCAGGGCAAGAGCATTACTTC.

This chain links TRBV6-5 with TRBJ1-5, with D unclear. Trimming removed 9 bases from V and 3 bases from J, with 9 bases in between. In germline, CDR1 is MNHEY, CDR2 SVGAGI. The CDR3 runs 12 residues. DNA for the CDR3: TGTGCCAGTAACGACTCCAATCAGCCCCAGCATTTT. The encoded protein is CASNDSNQPQHF.

About this clonotype: A read error may produce the germline difference seen at one junction end. The chain has TRBV10-3 and TRBJ1-5; no reliable D call. This CDR3 comprises 14 residues. The V gene's germline CDR1 is ENHRY and CDR2 SYGVKD. This CDR3 is CATSGYEGDQPQHF. CDR3 sequence (DNA): TGCGCCACCAGTGGGTATGAGGGCGATCAGCCCCAGCATTTT.

This clonotype was observed many times. The J gene is TRBJ2-1, the V gene TRBV4-1; 7 bases fit TRBD1. The CDR3 sequence is 12 residues long. Germline assignment: CDR1 MGHRA and CDR2 YSYEKL. V trimming: 2 bases; J trimming: 10 bases; junction bases outside the gene matches: 2. This CDR3 reads CASSQMGQEQFF. CDR3 bases: TGCGCCAGCAGCCAAATGGGACAGGAGCAGTTCTTC.

On this clonotype: A much larger clone lies one base from this, so it may be a read error. As the CDR3 is not closed by the conserved phenylalanine or tryptophan, this likely results from a read error. J is TRBJ2-1 and V is TRBV28; D not resolved. Trimming shortened V by 7 bases and J by 9 bases, and 7 bases separated the two germline ends. Germline V gene sequence: CDR1 MDHEN, CDR2 SYDVKM. CDR3 length equals 10 residues. The CDR3, as DNA: TGTGCCAGCAAATTCGGTGAGCAGTTCTTA. As protein: CASKFGEQFL.

The chain has TRBV4-2 and TRBJ2-7, with D unresolved. Per the germline V gene, CDR1 is LGHNA and CDR2 is YNFKEQ. V was trimmed by 0 bases and J by 4 bases, leaving 13 bases between them. The CDR3 has 15 amino acids. The CDR3 loop is CASSQDTGSQYEQYF. The CDR3 DNA reads as TGTGCCAGCAGCCAAGACACCGGGTCTCAGTACGAGCAGTACTTC.

Of note for this clonotype: Germline and junction disagree at one end, which may indicate a read error. The V gene is TRBV7-8, the J gene TRBJ1-2; the D is unclear. Germline V gene lookup returns CDR1 SGHVS and CDR2 FQNEAQ. CDR3 size: 15 residues. The chain's CDR3 is CASNLSFPLVFGYTF. DNA of the CDR3: TGTGCCAGCAACTTAAGTTTCCCATTGGTCTTTGGCTACACCTTC.

This chain connects TRBV12-3 or TRBV12-4 to TRBJ2-7; the D gene is possibly TRBD2 (6 bases). Trimming shortened V by 5 bases and J by 9 bases, and 17 bases separated the two germline ends. The CDR3 is 13 residues long. CDR3 residues: CASSTTGAGWQYF. As DNA, the CDR3 is TGTGCCAGCAGTACGACTGGCGCGGGGTGGCAGTACTTC.

On this clonotype itself: The junction shows a germline mismatch at one end, possibly a read error. The chain uses TRBV11-2 and TRBJ2-1, with 9 bases identical to TRBD2. Looked up from germline, CDR1 is SGHAT and CDR2 is FQNNGV. There are 16 residues in the CDR3. CDR3 bases: TGTGCCAGCGGCTTAGAGTTCCTAGCGGGAATGAATGAGGAGTTCTTC. This sequence encodes CASGLEFLAGMNEEFF.

In this sample, this clonotype turned up once. The chain combines TRBV6-1 with TRBJ1-1; 10 nucleotides match TRBD1. The V segment lost 9 bases and the J segment 8 bases; nucleotides outside the gene matches: 12. Germline V CDR1 and CDR2: MNHNS, SASEGT. The CDR3 has 14 residues. The CDR3 protein is CASRRQGAVIEAFF. CDR3 coding DNA: TGTGCCAGTCGAAGACAGGGGGCTGTGATCGAAGCTTTCTTT.

As concerns this clonotype: At one of its ends the junction is not consistent with the germline gene, which may arise from a read error. The V and J genes are TRBV10-2 and TRBJ2-7; D call uncertain. The CDR3 loop spans 14 amino acids. Germline V CDR1 and CDR2: WSHSY, SAAADI. DNA for the CDR3: TGCGCCAGTAGTGAGTCGACGGGTAGGAACGAGCAGTACTTC. Translating it yields CASSESTGRNEQYF.

The chain uses TRBV12-3 or TRBV12-4 and TRBJ1-1, with a weak D call TRBD1 (6 bases). The CDR3 totals 15 residues. V lost 5 bases and J lost 7, with 20 bases in between. The CDR3 nucleotides read TGTGCCAGCAGTCCCATCGTCAAGGGGGAGGGTGAAGCTTTCTTT. This codes for CASSPIVKGEGEAFF.

A word on this clonotype: Being one base from a much bigger clone, this may be a read error. The chain uses TRBV5-1 and TRBJ1-1; 7 positions agree with TRBD1. Germline lookup yields CDR1 SGHRS and CDR2 YFSETQ. The CDR3 has 18 amino acids. V shed 2 bases and J 4 bases; nucleotides not matched to a gene: 17. The CDR3 loop reads CASSFFGGTVVRGTEAFF. Here the CDR3 DNA reads TGCGCCAGCAGCTTTTTCGGTGGGACAGTGGTTCGGGGCACTGAAGCTTTCTTT.

This chain connects TRBV4-1 to TRBJ2-3; TRBD2 is a possible D gene (5 bases). Trimming removed 3 bases from V and 6 bases from J, with 25 bases in between. The CDR3 totals 18 residues. Germline lookup yields CDR1 MGHRA and CDR2 YSYEKL. CDR3 amino acids: CASSQTIALEGVSDTQYF. The CDR3 nucleotides read TGCGCCAGCAGCCAGACTATTGCCCTAGAGGGAGTCAGCGATACGCAGTATTTT.

In regard to this clonotype: Mismatch with germline at one junction end may stem from a read error. The chain has TRBV11-2 and TRBJ2-3, with 8 bases matching TRBD1. The germline CDR1 and CDR2 sequences are SGHAT and FQNNGV. The CDR3 is 17 residues long. CDR3 protein: CTSSLEPRGRGTDTQYF. Written as DNA, the CDR3 is TGTACCAGCAGCTTAGAGCCCAGGGGGCGCGGCACAGATACGCAGTATTTT.

A few counts support this clonotype. This may arise from a read error, as a much more abundant clone is one base away. The CDR3 loop reads CSVSGPGNTGGLFF. Written as DNA, the CDR3 is TGCAGCGTTTCCGGGCCGGGGAACACCGGGGGGCTGTTTTTT. The rearrangement uses TRBV29-1 and TRBJ2-2; tentative D call: TRBD2 (6 bases). The CDR3 loop spans 14 amino acids. Germline CDR1 reads SQVTM; CDR2 reads ANQGSEA.